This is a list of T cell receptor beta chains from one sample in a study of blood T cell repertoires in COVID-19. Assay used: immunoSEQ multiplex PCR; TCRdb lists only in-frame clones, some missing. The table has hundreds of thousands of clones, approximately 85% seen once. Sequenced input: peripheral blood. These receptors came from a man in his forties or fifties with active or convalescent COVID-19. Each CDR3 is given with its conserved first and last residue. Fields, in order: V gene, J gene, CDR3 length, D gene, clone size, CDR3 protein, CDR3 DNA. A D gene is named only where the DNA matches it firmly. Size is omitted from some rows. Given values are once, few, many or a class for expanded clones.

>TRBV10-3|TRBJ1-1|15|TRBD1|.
CAMTPGQSMNTEAFF
TGTGCCATGACACCGGGACAGAGCATGAACACTGAAGCTTTCTTT
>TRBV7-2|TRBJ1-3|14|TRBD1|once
CASSRDSSGNTIYF
TGTGCCAGCAGCAGGGACAGCTCTGGAAACACCATATATTTT
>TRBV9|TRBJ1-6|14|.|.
CASRATGYNSPLHF
TGTGCCAGCAGGGCGACGGGGTATAATTCACCCCTCCACTTT
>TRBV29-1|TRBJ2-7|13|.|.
CSVVPSAYYEQYF
TGCAGCGTTGTTCCTTCAGCGTACTACGAGCAGTACTTC
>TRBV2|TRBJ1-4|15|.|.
CASSPREGNAEKLFF
TGTGCCAGCAGCCCTCGAGAGGGAAACGCTGAAAAACTGTTTTTT
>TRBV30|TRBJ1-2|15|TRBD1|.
CAWSLPEGAFRGYTF
TGTGCCTGGAGTCTACCCGAGGGGGCATTCCGTGGCTACACCTTC
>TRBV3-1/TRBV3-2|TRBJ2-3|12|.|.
CASSLTSDTQYF
TGTGCCAGCAGTCTTACTAGCGATACGCAGTATTTT
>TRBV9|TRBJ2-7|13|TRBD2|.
CASSVGRGDEQYF
TGTGCCAGCAGCGTCGGGCGGGGGGACGAGCAGTACTTC
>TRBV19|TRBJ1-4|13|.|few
CATNRVPNEKLFF
TGTGCCACTAACCGGGTCCCTAATGAAAAACTGTTTTTT
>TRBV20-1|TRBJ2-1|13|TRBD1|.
CSASRDSYNEQFF
TGCAGTGCTAGTAGGGACAGCTACAATGAGCAGTTCTTC
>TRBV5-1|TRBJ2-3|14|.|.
CASSWGQGADTQYF
TGCGCCAGCAGCTGGGGACAAGGGGCAGATACGCAGTATTTT
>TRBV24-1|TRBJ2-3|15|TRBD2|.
CATSRTSGGRDTQYF
TGTGCCACCAGTAGGACTAGCGGAGGCCGGGATACGCAGTATTTT
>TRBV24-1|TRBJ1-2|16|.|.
CATSPLRQGWAYGYTF
TGTGCCACCAGCCCGCTCCGGCAGGGGTGGGCGTATGGCTACACCTTC
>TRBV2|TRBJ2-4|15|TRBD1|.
CASRESGTEKNIQYF
TGTGCCAGCAGAGAATCCGGGACAGAGAAGAACATTCAGTACTTC
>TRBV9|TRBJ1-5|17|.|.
CASSVEPLQAGVQPQHF
TGTGCCAGCAGCGTAGAGCCCCTGCAGGCAGGGGTACAGCCCCAGCATTTT
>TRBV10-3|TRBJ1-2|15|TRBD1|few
CAISESGTGVYGYTF
TGTGCCATCAGTGAGTCGGGGACAGGGGTATATGGCTACACCTTC
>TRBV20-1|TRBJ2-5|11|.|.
CSARPQETQYF
TGCAGTGCTAGACCCCAGGAGACCCAGTACTTC
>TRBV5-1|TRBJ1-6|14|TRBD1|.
CASSSQGAESPLHF
TGCGCCAGCAGCTCCCAGGGGGCGGAATCACCCCTCCACTTT
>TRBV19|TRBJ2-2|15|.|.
CASSIVWARAGELFF
TGTGCCAGTAGTATAGTCTGGGCGAGGGCCGGGGAGCTGTTTTTT
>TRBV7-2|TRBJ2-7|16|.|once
CASSAVGGSLSYEQYF
TGTGCCAGCAGCGCTGTAGGAGGGTCACTATCCTACGAGCAGTACTTC
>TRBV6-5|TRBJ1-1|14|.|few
CASRKQGMNTEAFF
TGTGCCAGCCGCAAACAGGGAATGAACACTGAAGCTTTCTTT
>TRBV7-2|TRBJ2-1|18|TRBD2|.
CASSFRSSGSIRSGEQFF
TGTGCCAGCAGCTTTAGGTCTAGCGGGAGTATCCGTTCGGGAGAGCAGTTCTTC
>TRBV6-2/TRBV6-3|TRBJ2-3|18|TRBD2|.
CASSYSMSSGNLQGTQYF
TGTGCCAGCAGTTACTCGATGAGTAGCGGGAATCTTCAGGGTACGCAGTATTTT
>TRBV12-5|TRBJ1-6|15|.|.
CATQSEGPDNSPLHF
TGTGCTACCCAAAGTGAGGGCCCGGATAATTCACCCCTCCACTTT
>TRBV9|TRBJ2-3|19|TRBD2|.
CASSRIGVAGDSSTDTQYF
TGTGCCAGCAGCCGAATCGGGGTAGCGGGGGACTCTAGCACAGATACGCAGTATTTT
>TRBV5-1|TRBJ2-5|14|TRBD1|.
CASSSQTGGETQYF
TGCGCCAGCAGTTCTCAGACAGGGGGAGAGACCCAGTACTTC
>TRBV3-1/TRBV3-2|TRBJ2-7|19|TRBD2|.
CASSQDRAQGLAGSYEQYF
TGTGCCAGCAGCCAAGATCGGGCCCAGGGACTAGCGGGCTCCTACGAGCAGTACTTC
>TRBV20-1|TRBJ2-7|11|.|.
CSASQNYEQYF
TGCAGTGCTAGCCAGAACTACGAGCAGTACTTC
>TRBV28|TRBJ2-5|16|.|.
CASSLWAGEYQETQYF
TGTGCCAGCAGTTTATGGGCAGGCGAATACCAAGAGACCCAGTACTTC
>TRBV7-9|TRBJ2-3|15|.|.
CASSRVGLSTDTQYF
TGTGCCAGCAGTCGAGTTGGTTTAAGCACAGATACGCAGTATTTT
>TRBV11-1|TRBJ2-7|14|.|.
CASSLSPTSYEQYF
TGTGCCAGCAGCTTGTCCCCTACCTCTTACGAGCAGTACTTC
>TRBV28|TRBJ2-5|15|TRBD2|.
CASSSQRDPKETQYF
TGTGCCAGCAGTTCTCAGCGGGACCCAAAAGAGACCCAGTACTTC
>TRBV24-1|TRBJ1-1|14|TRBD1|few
CATSDPTLGQQAFF
TGTGCCACCAGTGATCCTACCCTGGGACAGCAAGCTTTCTTT
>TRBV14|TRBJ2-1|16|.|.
CASSQGNWRAYNEQFF
TGTGCCAGCAGCCAAGGAAATTGGCGGGCATACAATGAGCAGTTCTTC
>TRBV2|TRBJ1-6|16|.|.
CASRRLTTGGYSPLHF
TGTGCCAGCCGTCGCCTAACGACGGGAGGGTATTCACCCCTCCACTTT
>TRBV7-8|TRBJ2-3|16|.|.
CASSGLSGKSTDTQYF
TGTGCCAGCAGCGGGTTATCAGGGAAAAGCACAGATACGCAGTATTTT
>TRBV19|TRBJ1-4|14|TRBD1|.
CASYTGGFPEKLFF
TGTGCCAGTTATACAGGGGGCTTCCCCGAAAAACTGTTTTTT
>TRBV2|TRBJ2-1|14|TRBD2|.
CASRRTSGRGEQFF
TGTGCCAGCAGGAGGACTAGCGGGAGGGGGGAGCAGTTCTTC
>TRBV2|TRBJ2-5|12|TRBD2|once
CASREGGETQYF
TGTGCCAGCAGGGAGGGAGGGGAGACCCAGTACTTC
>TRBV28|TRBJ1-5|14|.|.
CASSLGRAGQPQHF
TGTGCCAGCAGTTTAGGCAGGGCGGGGCAGCCCCAGCATTTT
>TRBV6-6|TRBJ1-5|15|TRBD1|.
CASSRDRGGNQPQHF
TGTGCCAGCAGCCGGGACAGAGGAGGCAATCAGCCCCAGCATTTT
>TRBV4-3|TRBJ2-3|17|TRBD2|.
CASSQGISGRGRDTQYF
TGCGCCAGCAGCCAAGGGATTAGCGGGAGAGGTAGAGATACGCAGTATTTT
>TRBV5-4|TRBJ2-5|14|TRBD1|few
CASSFGQGQETQYF
TGTGCCAGCAGCTTTGGACAGGGACAAGAGACCCAGTACTTC